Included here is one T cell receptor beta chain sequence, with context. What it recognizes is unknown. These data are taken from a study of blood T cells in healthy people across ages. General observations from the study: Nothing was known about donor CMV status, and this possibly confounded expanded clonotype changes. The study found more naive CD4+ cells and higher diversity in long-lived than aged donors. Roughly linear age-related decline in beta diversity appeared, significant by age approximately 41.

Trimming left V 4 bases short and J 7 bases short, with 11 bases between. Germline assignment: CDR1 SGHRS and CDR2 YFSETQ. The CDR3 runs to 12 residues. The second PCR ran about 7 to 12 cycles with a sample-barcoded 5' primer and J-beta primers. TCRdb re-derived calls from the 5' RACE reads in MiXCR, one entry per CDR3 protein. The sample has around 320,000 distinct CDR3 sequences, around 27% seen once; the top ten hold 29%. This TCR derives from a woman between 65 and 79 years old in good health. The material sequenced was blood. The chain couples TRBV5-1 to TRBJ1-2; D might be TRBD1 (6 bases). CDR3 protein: CASSRSDSGYTF. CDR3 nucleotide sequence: TGCGCCAGCAGCAGGTCGGACAGTGGCTACACCTTC.